One sample yielded the 3 T cell receptor beta chains listed below, sequenced in a study of Graves' ophthalmopathy and Graves' hyperthyroidism. Transcripts of RNA were the source for amplifying TCR beta CDR3 regions. First-round RT-PCR relied on HTBI primers, and a second-round multiplex PCR came next. TCRdb reprocessed the multiplex PCR reads via MiXCR and lists one record per CDR3 protein. This sample has over a million distinct CDR3 sequences; less than 45% occur once, and the top ten carry 11%. Material for sequencing was peripheral blood or thyroid tissue (not recorded which). The receptors were gathered from an adult man with Graves' hyperthyroidism.

A few counts support this clonotype. The V and J genes are TRBV10-1 and TRBJ2-1; D is perhaps TRBD2 (5 bases). From germline, CDR1 is WNHNN and CDR2 SYGVQD (reference sequence). Trimming took off 4 bases at V and 9 bases at J, with 16 bases between the two ends. The CDR3 spans 14 residues. CDR3 coding DNA: TGCGCCAGCAGTGCTTCCTTGACTACTCGTGAGCAGTTCTTC. As protein: CASSASLTTREQFF.

In its sample, this clonotype was seen many times. This sequence joins TRBV19 and TRBJ1-2; a weak D match, TRBD1 (6 bases). Per germline, CDR1 LNHDA and CDR2 SQIVND (reference sequence). Trimming removed 6 bases at V and 1 base at J, with 12 bases between. CDR3 length equals 14 residues. CDR3: CASRPGQSNYGYTF. The CDR3 DNA reads as TGTGCCAGTAGGCCAGGACAGAGTAACTATGGCTACACCTTC.

The sample holds many counts of this clonotype. The chain employs TRBV5-1 and TRBJ1-1; D uncertain. This CDR3 contains 14 residues. With 4 bases removed from V and 1 base from J, the gap between germline ends came to 11 bases. CDR1 SGHRS and CDR2 YFSETQ come from the germline V gene. This CDR3 reads CASSVYNKNTEAFF. The CDR3 region has the DNA TGCGCCAGCAGCGTCTACAACAAGAACACTGAAGCTTTCTTT.